This TCR beta chain was identified during a study of CD8+ T cells in alopecia areata. Points from the study as a whole: Compared with normal scalp, lesional scalp had higher clonality and more expanded CD8+ clones.

With regard to this clone: Its matching antigen is unknown.

RNA extraction was followed by reverse transcription into cDNA, which acted as the sequencing template. Sequenced by immunoSEQ multiplex PCR; TCRdb stores in-frame clones only, minus some. The data hold 150,000 to 200,000 clones, with around 60% observed a single time. The sample's treatment: oral pan-JAK inhibitor, 5-10 mg twice daily. Source: CD8+ T cells sorted from blood, taken at week 24, from a patient treated with tofacitinib. This clonotype was sampled from a human donor with alopecia areata.

CDR3 sequence reads: CATQTGSNYGYTF. In DNA, the CDR3 is TGTGCCACCCAGACAGGGTCTAACTATGGCTACACCTTC. V gene TRBV2 combines with J gene TRBJ1-2; TRBD1 matches at 7 bases. Germline loops: CDR1 SNHLY, CDR2 FYNNEI. This CDR3 has 13 residues. Trimming removed 10 bases from V and 0 bases from J; junction bases left unmatched: 5.